This paragraph reports one T cell receptor (beta chain). The data derive from a study of blood T cell repertoires in COVID-19. This table comes from immunoSEQ multiplex PCR, and its TCRdb copy is limited to in-frame clones, with some not included. The sample lists around 310,000 clones; around 91% were seen once. The material sequenced was peripheral blood. The clonotype comes from a middle-aged woman with COVID-19, enrolled during active disease.

This CDR3 reads CASSADRMNEKLFF. The CDR3 region has the DNA TGCGCCAGCAGCGCGGACAGAATGAATGAAAAACTGTTTTTT. The chain combines TRBV5-1 with TRBJ1-4; D is perhaps TRBD1 (6 bases). V lost 4 bases and J 5 bases, leaving 12 bases between the germline ends. Germline values: CDR1 SGHRS, CDR2 YFSETQ. The CDR3 has 14 amino acids.